These 24 T cell receptor beta chains share one sample of origin, sequenced in a study of blood T cell repertoires in COVID-19 (dated by TCRdb to 2020 to 2022). Library method: the immunoSEQ multiplex PCR assay. This immuneACCESS table, as held by TCRdb, lists in-frame sequences with V and J called but not all clones. Of the missing ones, under half trace to an unresolved V gene in checked studies; the others have no known cause. Present in this sample are around 100,000 clones, 90% of which were seen just once. The ten largest clones take up 5% to 5.5% of the sample. The sequencing sample was made of peripheral blood. The receptors here all came from a man aged 45 to 65 with acute or convalescent COVID-19.

The chain joins TRBV4-1 to TRBJ1-2; the D is unclear. Germline V gives CDR1 MGHRA, CDR2 YSYEKL. Trimming removed 0 bases from V and 5 bases from J, with 16 bases in between. This CDR3 is built from 16 residues. The CDR3 reads CASSQDSGNIEYGYTF. CDR3 in DNA: TGCGCCAGCAGCCAAGATTCGGGGAATATTGAGTATGGCTACACCTTC.

The rearrangement links TRBV11-3 to TRBJ1-1; the D is unclear. This CDR3 is built from 12 residues. The V gene's germline CDR1 is SGHNT and CDR2 YENEEA. V was trimmed by 1 base and J by 7 bases, leaving 7 bases between them. CDR3: CASSLGLNEAFF. For the CDR3, the DNA is TGTGCCAGCAGCTTAGGGCTTAATGAAGCTTTCTTT. The entire variable domain, with the rest obtained from reference TRBV11-3 and TRBJ1-1, is as follows: EAGVVQSPRYKIIEKKQPVAFWCNPISGHNTLYWYLQNLGQGPELLIRYENEEAVDDSQLPKDRFSAERLKGVDSTLKIQPAELGDSAVYLCASSLGLNEAFFGQGTRLTVV.

This chain connects TRBV11-2 to TRBJ2-1; the match to TRBD2 covers 7 bases. Germline V gene lookup returns CDR1 SGHAT and CDR2 FQNNGV. The V gene end was trimmed by 5 bases and the J gene end by 0 bases; junction bases not matched to a gene: 10. The CDR3 is 17 amino acids. CDR3 nucleotides: TGTGCCAGCAGCCAAAGGGCTAGCGGCATCTCCTACAATGAGCAGTTCTTC. Protein sequence: CASSQRASGISYNEQFF.

V is TRBV25-1 and J is TRBJ1-3; perhaps TRBD1 as D (6 bases). Trimming took off 2 bases at V and 1 base at J, with 12 bases between the two ends. The CDR3 has 16 residues. Looked up from germline, CDR1 is MGHDK and CDR2 is SYGVNS. DNA of the CDR3: TGTGCCAGCAGTGAACCCGGGACACCGTCTGGAAACACCATATATTTT. Amino acids: CASSEPGTPSGNTIYF.

The chain has TRBV29-1 and TRBJ2-3, with 10 bases that match TRBD2. J lost 0 bases, V lost 4 bases, and 7 bases had no gene match. The CDR3 totals 16 residues. Germline V gene data show CDR1 as SQVTM and CDR2 as ANQGSEA. The CDR3 loop reads CSVGASGSGSTDTQYF. The CDR3, as DNA: TGCAGCGTTGGGGCTAGCGGGAGTGGGAGCACAGATACGCAGTATTTT.

This clone occurred a few times. This rearrangement joins TRBV4-3 to TRBJ2-2; tentatively, D is TRBD2 (6 bases). The germline V gene has CDR1 LGHNA and CDR2 YSLEER. Trimming removed 2 bases at V and 8 bases at J, with 24 bases between. This CDR3 has 18 residues. The CDR3 loop is CASSQTRSGSFGGGELFF. The CDR3, as DNA: TGCGCCAGCAGCCAAACCCGATCCGGGAGTTTCGGAGGTGGGGAGCTGTTTTTT.

V usage is TRBV4-1 and J usage is TRBJ1-4, with 8 bases identical to TRBD1. Looked up from germline, CDR1 is MGHRA and CDR2 is YSYEKL. The junction had 7 bases not matched to a gene; V was cut back by 2 bases and J by 8 bases. The CDR3 length is 15 residues. CDR3 region: CASSQPTGAREKLFF. The CDR3 bases are TGCGCCAGCAGCCAACCGACAGGGGCAAGAGAAAAACTGTTTTTT.

The gene calls are TRBV19 and TRBJ2-7; possibly TRBD2 for D (5 bases). The germline gives CDR1 LNHDA, CDR2 SQIVND (reference sequence). Trimming removed 5 bases from V and 3 bases from J, with 14 bases in between. This CDR3 contains 14 residues. DNA for the CDR3: TGTGCCAGTAGTTCCCCTAGCACTAACTACGAGCAGTACTTC. As protein: CASSSPSTNYEQYF.

This chain connects TRBV7-9 to TRBJ1-3; D perhaps matches TRBD1 (5 bases). Germline loops: CDR1 SEHNR, CDR2 FQNEAQ (reference sequence). Trimming left V 5 bases short and J 2 bases short, with 16 bases between. The CDR3 consists of 16 residues. Here the CDR3 DNA reads TGTGCCAGCAGCGGGCCAAGAGGGGAGGCTGGAAACACCATATATTTT. Amino acids: CASSGPRGEAGNTIYF.

The chain links TRBV24-1 to TRBJ1-5; no reliable D call. Trimming left V 4 bases short and J 6 bases short, with 6 bases between. Germline lookup yields CDR1 KGHDR and CDR2 SFDVKD. This CDR3 comprises 12 residues. CDR3 residues: CATSDPSQPQHF. The CDR3 DNA reads as TGTGCCACCAGTGACCCCAGTCAGCCCCAGCATTTT.

This rearrangement joins TRBV15 to TRBJ1-2; 8 bases match TRBD1. The length of the CDR3 is 15 residues. The V segment lost 0 bases and the J segment 10 bases; nucleotides outside the gene matches: 10. Per germline, CDR1 LNHNV and CDR2 YYDKDF (reference sequence). The CDR3 bases are TGTGCCACCAGCAGAGAGGAGGGCAGGGGGCTCGTCTACACCTTC. It codes for CATSREEGRGLVYTF.

Points on this clone: Other DNA sequences in this specimen translate into the identical CDR3. The chain is built from TRBV5-1 and TRBJ1-1; D gene ambiguous. The CDR3 runs to 12 residues. Germline V gene sequence: CDR1 SGHRS, CDR2 YFSETQ. Trimming pared 0 bases from V and 7 bases from J, leaving 7 bases between. The CDR3 sequence: CASSLGTGEAFF. The CDR3 DNA reads TGCGCCAGCAGCTTGGGAACGGGTGAAGCTTTCTTT. The full variable domain, its missing parts supplied by reference TRBV5-1 and TRBJ1-1, is KAGVTQTPRYLIKTRGQQVTLSCSPISGHRSVSWYQQTPGQGLQFLFEYFSETQRNKGNFPGRFSGRQFSNSRSEMNVSTLELGDSALYLCASSLGTGEAFFGQGTRLTVV.

The CDR3 is CASSPHRGVNGYTF. In nucleotides, the CDR3 is TGCGCCAGCAGCCCACACAGGGGCGTCAATGGCTACACCTTC. The V call is TRBV5-1, the J call TRBJ1-2; 7 bases fit TRBD1. The V gene's germline CDR1 is SGHRS and CDR2 YFSETQ. This CDR3 has 14 residues. J lost 6 bases, V lost 4 bases, and 9 bases had no gene match.

This rearrangement joins TRBV30 to TRBJ2-2; 7 bases line up with TRBD2. V dropped 2 bases and J dropped 4; count of bases not matched to a gene: 7. The CDR3 is 15 residues long. The V gene's germline CDR1 is GTSNPN and CDR2 SVGIG (reference sequence). For the CDR3, the DNA is TGTGCCTGGAGTCGTGGCGGGAGTTCCACCGGGGAGCTGTTTTTT. This encodes CAWSRGGSSTGELFF.

The chain joins TRBV7-2 to TRBJ2-7; 8 bases match TRBD2. This CDR3 is 15 amino acids long. After removal of 1 base from V and 4 bases from J, the junction contained 6 bases not matched to a gene. The germline V gene encodes CDR1 SGHTA and CDR2 FQGNSA. Written as DNA, the CDR3 is TGTGCCAGCAGCTTAGGAGGACTAGCTGTTTACGAGCAGTACTTC. As protein: CASSLGGLAVYEQYF.

A few counts support this clone. The rearrangement joins TRBV5-8 to TRBJ2-5; possibly TRBD1 for D (6 bases). This CDR3 comprises 15 residues. Germline CDR1 SGHTS, CDR2 YDEGEE. V lost 5 bases and J 5 bases, leaving 19 bases between the germline ends. CDR3 region: CASSRPATGYETQYF. CDR3 DNA sequence: TGTGCCAGCAGTCGGCCGGCTACAGGGTACGAGACCCAGTACTTC.

V is TRBV6-5 and J is TRBJ2-5; D not resolved. V lost 2 bases, J lost 3 bases, and 7 bases lay in between. This CDR3 spans 13 amino acids. Germline CDR1 reads MNHEY; CDR2 reads SVGAGI. The chain's CDR3 is CASSYGEEETQYF. In DNA form, the CDR3 reads TGTGCCAGCAGTTACGGCGAGGAAGAGACCCAGTACTTC.

This chain joins TRBV5-6 and TRBJ2-5; 14 nucleotides agree with TRBD2. Looked up from germline, CDR1 is SGHDT and CDR2 is YYEEEE. The CDR3 is 17 amino acids. V dropped 0 bases and J dropped 5; count of bases not matched to a gene: 6. The CDR3 DNA reads as TGTGCCAGCAGCTTGGGACTAGCGGGAGGGTGGAGGGAGACCCAGTACTTC. Translating it yields CASSLGLAGGWRETQYF.

V is TRBV28 and J is TRBJ1-5; weak D call: TRBD1 (5 bases). The CDR3 runs 15 residues. CDR1 and CDR2 from the germline V gene are MDHEN and SYDVKM. Trimming removed 3 bases at V and 7 bases at J, with 16 bases between. In DNA, the CDR3 is TGTGCCAGCAGTTTCTCTCGGGGGGGAGTACAGCCCCAGCATTTT. Encoded protein: CASSFSRGGVQPQHF.

This clone was detected a few times. The chain carries TRBV30 and TRBJ2-7; 7 positions agree with TRBD1. Germline-derived CDR1 and CDR2 are GTSNPN and SVGIG (reference sequence). V dropped 3 bases and J dropped 0; count of bases not matched to a gene: 5. CDR3 size: 14 residues. The CDR3 sequence: CAWRPGQYSYEQYF. The DNA of the CDR3 is TGTGCCTGGAGGCCGGGACAGTACTCCTACGAGCAGTACTTC.

V gene TRBV20-1 combines with J gene TRBJ2-1; 8 positions agree with TRBD1. The ends lost 3 bases at V and 4 bases at J; junction bases unmatched: 5. The CDR3 contains 14 residues. Germline CDR1 is DFQATT and CDR2 is SNEGSKA (reference sequence). The CDR3 region is CSASGQGAYNEQFF. The CDR3 DNA reads as TGCAGTGCTAGTGGCCAGGGGGCTTACAATGAGCAGTTCTTC.

The V call is TRBV9, the J call TRBJ2-3, with 7 bases aligning to TRBD2. The germline V gene encodes CDR1 SGDLS and CDR2 YYNGEE. V lost 3 bases to trimming and J lost 0 bases; unmatched junction nucleotides: 1. This CDR3 is built from 14 residues. CDR3 bases: TGTGCCAGCAGCGAGGGAGGGAGCACAGATACGCAGTATTTT. Its protein is CASSEGGSTDTQYF.

This clone was picked up one time. The J gene is TRBJ1-2, the V gene TRBV19; a possible D gene is TRBD1 (5 bases). Germline CDR1 and CDR2: LNHDA and SQIVND (reference sequence). The germline V and J ends were trimmed by 7 bases and 5 bases, with 8 bases remaining between them. The CDR3 has 11 amino acids. CDR3 region: CASNGGYGYTF. The CDR3 DNA follows: TGTGCCAGTAACGGGGGTTATGGCTACACCTTC. The variable domain in full, completed from reference TRBV19 and TRBJ1-2, reads DGGITQSPKYLFRKEGQNVTLSCEQNLNHDAMYWYRQDPGQGLRLIYYSQIVNDFQKGDIAEGYSVSREKKESFPLTVTSAQKNPTAFYLCASNGGYGYTFGSGTRLTVV.

The chain is built from TRBV6-5 and TRBJ1-2; 9 nucleotides align to TRBD1. This CDR3 is 15 amino acids long. Unmatched junction bases numbered 5, after V lost 6 bases and J lost 0 bases. Germline values: CDR1 MNHEY, CDR2 SVGAGI. The CDR3, as DNA: TGTGCCAGCAGCCCGGACAGGGGAGCTAACTATGGCTACACCTTC. Its protein is CASSPDRGANYGYTF.